The 6 T cell receptor beta chains below come from one sample, sequenced in a study of shared clonotypes between healthy human individuals (TCRdb year 2020). Library preparation used the immunoSEQ multiplex PCR assay. This is the immuneACCESS table as TCRdb keeps it, with only in-frame sequences that have V and J called. A part of the clones is gone; compared with another copy, unresolved V genes explain less than half, and the rest is unexplained. A total of some 2,000,000 clones appear in this sample, 85% to 95% of them only once. Together, the top ten hold more than 0.1% of the sample. The sequenced sample consisted of naive CD4+ T cells sorted from blood. This specimen's cell subset or site label, interpreted: CD45RA+ positively selected. Receptors were obtained from a man between 18 and 35 years old in good health.

The J gene is TRBJ1-5, the V gene TRBV10-3; D possibly corresponds to TRBD1 (5 bases). Germline lookup yields CDR1 ENHRY and CDR2 SYGVKD. The CDR3 has 16 amino acids. Trimming removed 3 bases at V and 4 bases at J, with 16 bases between. The CDR3 nucleotides are TGTGCCATCAGTGACGCTTCCGGACAACTAAATCAGCCCCAGCATTTT. It specifies CAISDASGQLNQPQHF.

This chain uses TRBV29-1 with TRBJ2-1; 7 bases fit TRBD2. J was trimmed by 9 bases and V by 2 bases; bases with no gene match: 7. Germline CDR1 is SQVTM and CDR2 is ANQGSEA. This CDR3 spans 13 amino acids. CDR3 DNA: TGCAGCGTTGAAAGCCTACCGGGGGGTGAGCAGTTCTTC. This codes for CSVESLPGGEQFF.

This sequence joins TRBV19 and TRBJ1-2; D is ambiguous. CDR3 length equals 13 residues. V lost 8 bases, J lost 4 bases, and 14 bases lay in between. From germline, CDR1 is LNHDA and CDR2 SQIVND (reference sequence). CDR3 sequence reads: CASGHEGLYGYTF. The CDR3 DNA follows: TGTGCCAGTGGTCACGAGGGTCTCTATGGCTACACCTTC.

V gene TRBV27 combines with J gene TRBJ1-2; 12 bases map to TRBD1. The CDR3 totals 14 residues. Germline values: CDR1 MNHEY, CDR2 SMNVEV (reference sequence). J gave up 7 bases and V 3 bases, and 3 bases lay outside the gene matches. The CDR3 coding sequence is TGTGCCAGCAGTTTGGGGACAGGGGGCAGTGGCTACACCTTC. Amino acid sequence: CASSLGTGGSGYTF.

The chain recombines TRBV7-9 with TRBJ2-5; 7 bases fit TRBD1. The V segment lost 5 bases and the J segment 5 bases; nucleotides outside the gene matches: 5. Germline CDR1 reads SEHNR; CDR2 reads FQNEAQ (reference sequence). The CDR3 length is 13 residues. CDR3 nucleotides: TGTGCCAGCAGCGTACAGGGACAGGAGACCCAGTACTTC. The encoded protein is CASSVQGQETQYF.

This chain joins TRBV25-1 and TRBJ2-2; possible D gene TRBD2, 5 bases. The CDR3 is made up of 16 amino acids. V dropped 3 bases and J dropped 6 bases, with 17 bases sitting between them. Germline CDR1 MGHDK, CDR2 SYGVNS. The CDR3 region has the DNA TGTGCCAGCAGTGATTCTAGATCGGGGAGCGCCGGGGAGCTGTTTTTT. It is translated as CASSDSRSGSAGELFF.